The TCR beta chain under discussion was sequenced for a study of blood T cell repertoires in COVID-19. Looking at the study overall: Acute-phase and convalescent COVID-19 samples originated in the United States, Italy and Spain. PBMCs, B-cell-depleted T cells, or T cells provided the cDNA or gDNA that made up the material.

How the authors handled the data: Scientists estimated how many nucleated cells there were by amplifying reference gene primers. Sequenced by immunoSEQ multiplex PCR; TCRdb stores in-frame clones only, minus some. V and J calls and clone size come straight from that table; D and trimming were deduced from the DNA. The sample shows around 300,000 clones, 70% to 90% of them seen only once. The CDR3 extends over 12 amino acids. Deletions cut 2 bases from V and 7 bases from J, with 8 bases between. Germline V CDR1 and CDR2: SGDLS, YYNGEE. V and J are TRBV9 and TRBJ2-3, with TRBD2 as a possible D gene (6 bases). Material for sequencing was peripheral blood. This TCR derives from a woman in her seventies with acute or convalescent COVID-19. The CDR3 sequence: CASSVGGYTQYF. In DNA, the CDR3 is TGTGCCAGCAGCGTGGGGGGTTATACGCAGTATTTT.